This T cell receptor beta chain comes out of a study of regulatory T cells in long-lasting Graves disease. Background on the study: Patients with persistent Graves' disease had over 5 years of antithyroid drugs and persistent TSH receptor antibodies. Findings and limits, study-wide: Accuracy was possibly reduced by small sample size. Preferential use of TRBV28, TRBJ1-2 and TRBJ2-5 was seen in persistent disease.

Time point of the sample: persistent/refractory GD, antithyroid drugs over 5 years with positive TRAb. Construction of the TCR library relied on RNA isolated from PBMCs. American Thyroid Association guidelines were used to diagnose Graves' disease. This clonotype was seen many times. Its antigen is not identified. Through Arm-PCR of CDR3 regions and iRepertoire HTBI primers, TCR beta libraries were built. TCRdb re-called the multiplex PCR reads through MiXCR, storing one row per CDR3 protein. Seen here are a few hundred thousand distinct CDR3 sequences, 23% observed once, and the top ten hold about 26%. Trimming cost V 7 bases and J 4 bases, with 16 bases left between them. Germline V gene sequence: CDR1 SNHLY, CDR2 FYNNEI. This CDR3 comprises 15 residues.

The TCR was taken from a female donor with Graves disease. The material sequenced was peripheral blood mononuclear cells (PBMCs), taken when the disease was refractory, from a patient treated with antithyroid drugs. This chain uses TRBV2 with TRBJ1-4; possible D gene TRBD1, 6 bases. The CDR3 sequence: CASTKGQSINEKLFF. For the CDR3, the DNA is TGTGCCAGCACCAAAGGACAGTCTATTAATGAAAAACTGTTTTTT.